This section outlines one T cell receptor (beta chain) sequence together with its context. The antigen it binds to is not known. No quality values exist for individual bases; no much larger clone is one base distant. The sample has other DNA sequences that encode this CDR3 too. The immunoSEQ Assay, a bias-controlled multiplex PCR, was used to amplify TCRbeta CDR3 regions from genomic DNA. Turning to the authors' computational methods: Within the assay, amplification of reference gene primers was used to estimate how many nucleated cells each sample contained. To quantify the absolute abundance of each unique TCRbeta CDR3 rearrangement, sequence reads were collapsed and filtered. For each sample, productive Simpson clonality was calculated as the square root of Simpson's diversity index over productive rearrangements. What TCRdb holds here is the immuneACCESS table cut down to in-frame rearrangements. Part of the clones is not present; checked against another copy, under half of the missing clones reflect an unresolved V gene, and the others are unexplained. V, J and clone size derive from that table, while D and trimming were established from the DNA sequence. In this sample the table shows about 220,000 clones, around 80% of which occur a single time. The ten largest clonotypes hold approximately 5% of the sample.

The collaborating institutions used their own protocols to collect whole blood in K2EDTA tubes. For TCRbeta analysis, collaborators shipped samples as frozen whole blood, isolated PBMCs, or DNA extracted from either of those sample types. The data stem from a study of blood T cell repertoires in COVID-19 (dated by TCRdb to the early 2020s). The study in broad terms: Collaborator samples came from the United States, Italy and Spain and covered acute and convalescent phases of COVID-19. The samples were drawn from the first 160 participants of the ongoing ImmuneRACE study and from 1,200 or so subjects provided by 6 global collaborators. Where HLA class I and class II types were available, the types were taken from metadata supplied by the sample provider, not from assay-based typing. The material from the prospective study consisted of cDNA or gDNA derived from T cells, B-cell-depleted T cells, or PBMCs. Deeply sampled blood TCRbeta repertoires from subjects exposed to, actively infected with, or recovered from COVID-19 were included in the dataset. The repertoires were released in a freely available public database meant as a resource for research on the immune response to SARS-CoV-2. Nearly every sample came with metadata listing a de-identified subject ID, COVID-19 status, age in years and sex.

General study outcomes and caveats: The amount of clinical and demographic metadata varied by source and participant and was provided uncurated.

Deletion took 3 bases off V and 2 bases off J, with a span of 7 bases between the germline ends. As encoded in the germline V gene, CDR1 is KGHSH while CDR2 is LQKENI. Taken from cysteine to phenylalanine, the CDR3 has 13 residues. Only the CDR3 DNA stays, 39 bases, in frame from base 1. Material: peripheral blood. This chain is built from TRBV18 and TRBJ1-2; the D gene is perhaps TRBD1, from 6 matching bases. The receptor was derived from a human donor in a cohort sampled during active COVID-19. The CDR3 protein is CASSPDRNYGYTF. The nucleotides are TGTGCCAGCTCACCTGACAGGAACTATGGCTACACCTTC.